This T cell receptor beta chain was captured in a study of regulatory and conventional T cells in RAG deficiency. General observations from the study: Other subsets showed about 10-fold reductions, but Treg unique TCR beta sequences fell 95 to 100-fold in these patients. Omenn patients showed >80% Treg-Tconv overlap and shorter CDR3 lengths.

The repertoire was sequenced with immunoSEQ multiplex PCR; TCRdb's copy has only in-frame clones and lacks some. The data hold around 31,000 clones, with around 90% observed a single time. Points on this clone: Its antigen is not identified. Germline is not matched at one junction end, which may reflect a read error.

This same sample was also taken into another study, of regulatory T cells. Per that study: The PCR used 52 TRBV and 13 TRBJ primers.

This receptor was taken from a human donor in good health. The sequenced material came from CD8+ T cells sorted from blood.

The CDR3 bases are TGTGCTAGTGGGTTGGATTTTGGGGAGACCCAGTACTTC. It is translated as CASGLDFGETQYF. The chain combines TRBV12-5 with TRBJ2-5; D is unresolved. There are 13 residues in the CDR3. CDR1 LGHNT and CDR2 FRNRAP come from the germline V gene.